The sequence of this TCR beta chain was determined in a study of blood T cells in healthy people across ages (dated by TCRdb to between 2015 and 2017). With respect to the entire study: In model experiments, template switching captured roughly one uniquely barcoded TCR beta cDNA molecule for every two T cells. Donors were grouped into four age groups: young (average 16 years), middle-aged (around 39), aged (roughly 67) and long-lived (about 82). Age-related changes in TCR beta repertoire diversity were measured in the study by deep sequencing normalized with unique cDNA molecular identifiers. Donors of different ages were randomly distributed across sequencing lanes to avoid experimental bias. For two donors (one aged 18 to 29 and one aged 80 or older), the study analyzed two additional independent replicas of 1 million unique cDNA reads from the same blood draw.

What the research found in general, with its limitations: Compared with the aged group, the long-lived group had more naive CD4+ T cells, fewer expanded clones and increased TCR diversity, suggesting age selection. Because the CMV infection status of the donors was unknown, age-related changes in expanded clonotypes may potentially have been confounded. There was a strong correlation between observed TCR beta diversity and the percentage of naive T cells measured by flow cytometry. As age increased, observed TCR beta diversity per million T cells dropped in a roughly linear way, and a significant reduction was already evident by age 40. Estimates of total diversity based on one million sequenced T cells were considered lower bounds and underestimates. Because profiling used bulk unsorted PBMCs, naive and antigen-experienced compartments could not be compared conclusively.

Library generation was performed with 5' RACE. The sequencing machine was an Illumina HiSeq 2500. A second PCR of about 6 to 11 cycles was run with a J-beta primer mix and a sample-barcoded 5' primer. A unique molecular identifier was introduced onto each TCR beta cDNA molecule by a template-switch 5' adaptor carrying 12 random nucleotides. Each sample yielded at least 3 million CDR3-containing paired-end reads. First-strand cDNA synthesis was performed from all RNA using the Mint cDNA synthesis kit, with priming by a TRBC-specific oligonucleotide. After uracil-DNA glycosylase treatment, a first 18-cycle PCR used universal primers M1SS and BC2_uni_R on all cDNA. Regarding the original processing steps: For normalization, 1 million high-quality reads, each with a distinct molecular identifier, were randomly selected from each sample. Reads sharing molecular identifiers were discarded rather than binned into consensus sequences. MiTCR, run with a Q25 quality threshold and the strictest error-elimination algorithm, handled CDR3 identification, clonotype clustering and error correction. A nonparametric unseen species model with Euler transformation was used to estimate a lower bound on total TCR beta diversity. TCRdb reran the public reads through fastp at Q25 and MiXCR, keeping productive beta chains. A single entry per CDR3 protein holds the most common genes and DNA from its merged rows. The V and J calls were not made by the authors but by TCRdb's processing. The sample yields around 1,700,000 distinct CDR3 sequences; roughly 30% were counted once. The ten largest clonotypes hold roughly 8% of the sample.

There are a few counts of this clonotype. What this receptor recognizes is not known. No base quality values were provided; no much bigger clone lies one nucleotide off. The donors were some 39 Caucasian individuals from Russia, aged roughly 6 to 100 years, who were systemically healthy. Each donor gave 9.5 to 10 milliliters of peripheral blood, drawn into EDTA-treated Vacutainer tubes. Ficoll-Paque density-gradient centrifugation was used to isolate PBMCs, with at least 6.5 million obtained per sample. Trizol reagent was used to extract total RNA from PBMCs, with at least 6 micrograms per sample. For every donor, an aliquot of PBMCs went through flow cytometry to measure the percentages of naive CD45RAhigh/CD27high T cells. CDR1 and CDR2, looked up from the germline V gene, are SNHLY and FYNNEI. The CDR3 holds 14 amino acids from the cysteine to the phenylalanine. Only CDR3 DNA is held: 42 bases, read in frame from base 1. Between the V and J ends, shortened by 7 bases and 4 bases respectively, the junction contains 14 bases.

Sequenced sample: blood. This TCR was recovered from a woman in her twenties or thirties in good health. Rearrangement joined TRBV2 to TRBJ1-5, with the D gene not confidently named. The CDR3 amino acid sequence is: CASTLGSPNQPQHF. The bases are TGTGCCAGCACTCTCGGGTCCCCGAATCAGCCCCAGCATTTT.